This record looks at one T cell receptor beta chain sequence and its context. Its target antigen remains unknown. No base quality values were provided; no much bigger clone lies one nucleotide off. The germline V and J ends show losses of 0 bases and 3 bases respectively, and no gene match explains 0 bases of the junction. The CDR3 contains 15 residues, cysteine and phenylalanine counted. Only the CDR3 portion is preserved as DNA: 45 bases, with reading frame beginning at the first base. The CDR1 and CDR2 encoded by the germline V gene are LGHNA and YNFKEQ. In the prospective study, participants were roughly 18 to 100 years old, resided in about 25 geographic areas of the United States, and were enrolled through a virtual design. In the prospective study, cohorts were assigned on the basis of participant-reported clinical history obtained from a screening survey and a study questionnaire. Recovered participants in ImmuneRACE Cohort 3 were defined as having two consecutive negative NP/OP PCR tests, clearance from a healthcare professional, or resolution of symptoms. In the prospective study, mobile phlebotomists collected whole blood, serum and a nasopharyngeal or oropharyngeal swab from each participant. Additional blood draws and questionnaires over an approximately two-month period could optionally be provided by prospective study participants. Blood samples from the prospective study were shipped frozen or at room temperature prior to DNA extraction.

This record comes from a study of blood T cell repertoires in COVID-19 (TCRdb year 2020). In the study overall: The collaborator samples originated in the United States, Italy and Spain and spanned the acute and convalescent phases of COVID-19. Deeply sampled blood TCRbeta repertoires from subjects exposed to, actively infected with, or recovered from COVID-19 were included in the dataset. Where HLA class I and class II types were available, the types were taken from metadata supplied by the sample provider, not from assay-based typing. A freely available public database, intended as a resource for researchers studying the immune response to SARS-CoV-2, is where the repertoires were released. The samples were drawn from two sources: the first 160 participants of the ongoing ImmuneRACE study, and some 1,300 subjects contributed by 6 global collaborators. A de-identified subject ID, COVID-19 status, age in years and sex were almost always included in the sample metadata. The material from the prospective study consisted of cDNA or gDNA derived from T cells, B-cell-depleted T cells, or PBMCs.

On the study overall, not on this receptor specifically: Clinical and demographic metadata were provided uncurated, with the amount varying by source and participant.

TCRbeta CDR3 regions were amplified from genomic DNA by means of the immunoSEQ Assay, a bias-controlled multiplex PCR. The study's own analysis went as follows. The number of nucleated cells in each sample was estimated from the amplification of reference gene primers within the assay. To quantify the absolute abundance of each unique TCRbeta CDR3 rearrangement, sequence reads were collapsed and filtered. For each sample, productive Simpson clonality was calculated as the square root of Simpson's diversity index across productive rearrangements. TCRdb holds this immuneACCESS table with in-frame rearrangements only. Some clones are missing; in checked studies, unresolved V genes explain under half, and the rest has no known cause. That table supplies the V and J calls and clone size; D and trimming were determined from the DNA. The sample table shows about 240,000 clones, and about 89% are seen once. Approximately 3.7% of the sample comes from the top ten.

Sequenced material: PBMCs or T cells enriched from blood (not recorded which). Recombination linked TRBV4-2 to TRBJ1-4; 8 bases in between match TRBD1. This TCR came from a woman aged 25 to 39 who had recovered from COVID-19. In nucleotides, the sequence is TGTGCCAGCAGCCAAGAGGACAGGGCTAATGAAAAACTGTTTTTT. This yields the protein CASSQEDRANEKLFF.